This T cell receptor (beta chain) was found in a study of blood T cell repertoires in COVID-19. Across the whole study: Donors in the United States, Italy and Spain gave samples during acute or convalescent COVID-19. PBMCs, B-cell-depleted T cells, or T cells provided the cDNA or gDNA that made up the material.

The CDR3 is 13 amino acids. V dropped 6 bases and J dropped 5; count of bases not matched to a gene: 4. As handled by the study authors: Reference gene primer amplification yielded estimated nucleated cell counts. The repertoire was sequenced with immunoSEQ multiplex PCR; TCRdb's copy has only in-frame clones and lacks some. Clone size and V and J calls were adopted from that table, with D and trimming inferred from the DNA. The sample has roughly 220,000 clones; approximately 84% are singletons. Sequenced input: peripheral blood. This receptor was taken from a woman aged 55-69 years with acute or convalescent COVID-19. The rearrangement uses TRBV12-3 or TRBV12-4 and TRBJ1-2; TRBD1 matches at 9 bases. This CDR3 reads CASRGQGRYGYTF. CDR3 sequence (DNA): TGTGCCAGCAGGGGACAGGGAAGATATGGCTACACCTTC.